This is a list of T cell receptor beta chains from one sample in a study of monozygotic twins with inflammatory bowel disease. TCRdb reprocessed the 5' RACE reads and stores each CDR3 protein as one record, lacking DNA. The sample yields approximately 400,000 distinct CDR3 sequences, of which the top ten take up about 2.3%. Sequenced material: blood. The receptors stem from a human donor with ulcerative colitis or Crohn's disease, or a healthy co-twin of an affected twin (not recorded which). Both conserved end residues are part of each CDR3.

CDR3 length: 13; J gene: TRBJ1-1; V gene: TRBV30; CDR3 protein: CAWSRGAQTEAFF
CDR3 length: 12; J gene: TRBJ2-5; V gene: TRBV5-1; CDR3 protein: CASSPDQETQYF
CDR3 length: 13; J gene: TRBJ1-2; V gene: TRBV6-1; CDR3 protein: CASSEVGKAGYTF
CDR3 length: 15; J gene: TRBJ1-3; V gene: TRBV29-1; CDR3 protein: CSVDTGGYSGNTIYF
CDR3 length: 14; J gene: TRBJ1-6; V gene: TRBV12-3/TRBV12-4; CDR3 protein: CASMPGQGPSPLHF
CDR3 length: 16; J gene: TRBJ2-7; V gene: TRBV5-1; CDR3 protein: CASSPGLAGVSYEQYF
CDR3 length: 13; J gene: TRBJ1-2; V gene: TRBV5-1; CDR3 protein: CASSLGQTYGYTF
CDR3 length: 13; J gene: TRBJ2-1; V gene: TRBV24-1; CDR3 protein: CATAPAGYNEQFF
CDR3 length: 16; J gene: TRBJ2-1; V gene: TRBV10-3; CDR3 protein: CAISESAPSLGDEQFF
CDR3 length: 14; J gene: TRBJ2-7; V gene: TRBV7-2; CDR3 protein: CASSLRAASDEQYF
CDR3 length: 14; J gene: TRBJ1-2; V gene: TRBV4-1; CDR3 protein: CASSRGQQNYGYTF
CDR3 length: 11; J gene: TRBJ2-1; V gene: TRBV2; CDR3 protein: CASRSGNEQFF
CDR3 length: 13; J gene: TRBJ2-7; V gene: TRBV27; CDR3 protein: CASSSRQAYEQYF
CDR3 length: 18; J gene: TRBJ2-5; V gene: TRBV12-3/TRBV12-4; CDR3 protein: CASSPDSLLAGMLKTQYF
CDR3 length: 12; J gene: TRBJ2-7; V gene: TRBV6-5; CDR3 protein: CASSNPTDEQYF
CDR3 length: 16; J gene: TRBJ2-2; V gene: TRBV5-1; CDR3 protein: CASSGGTGWNTGELFF
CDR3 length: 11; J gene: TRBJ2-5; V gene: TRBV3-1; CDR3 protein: CKIGGRKTQYF
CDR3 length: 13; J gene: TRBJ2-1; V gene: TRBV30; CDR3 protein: CAWNGGTVMEQFF
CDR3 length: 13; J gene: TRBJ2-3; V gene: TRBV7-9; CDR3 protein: CASSRIEGDTQYF
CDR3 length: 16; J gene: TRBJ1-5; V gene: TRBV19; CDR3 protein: CASSPGTGGADQPQHF
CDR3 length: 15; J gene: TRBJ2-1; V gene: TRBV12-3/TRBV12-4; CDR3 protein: CASRPLAVGYNEQFF
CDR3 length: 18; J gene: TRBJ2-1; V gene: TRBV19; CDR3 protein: CASSISFPGQGYYNEQFF
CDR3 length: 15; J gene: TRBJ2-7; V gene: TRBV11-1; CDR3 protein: CASSLTRGFSYEQYF
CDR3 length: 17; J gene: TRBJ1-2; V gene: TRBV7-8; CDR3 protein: CASSLARRARSNYGYTF
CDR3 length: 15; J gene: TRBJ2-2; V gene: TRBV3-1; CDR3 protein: CASSQGTSAAGELFF
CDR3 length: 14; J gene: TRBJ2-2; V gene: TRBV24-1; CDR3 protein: CATSDARNTGELFF
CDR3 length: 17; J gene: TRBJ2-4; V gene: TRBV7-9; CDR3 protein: CASSEGGGKIAKNIQYF
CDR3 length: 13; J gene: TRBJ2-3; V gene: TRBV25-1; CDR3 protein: CASSEWLVDTQYF
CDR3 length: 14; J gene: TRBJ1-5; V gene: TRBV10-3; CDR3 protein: CATLQGAGNQPQHF
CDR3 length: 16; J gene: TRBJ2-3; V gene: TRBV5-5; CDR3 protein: CASSLDGALLTDTQYF
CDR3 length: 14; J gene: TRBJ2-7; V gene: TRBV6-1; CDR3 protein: CASKVDRVINEQYF
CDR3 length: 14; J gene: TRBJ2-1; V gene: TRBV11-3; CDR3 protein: CASSLNHALTEQFF
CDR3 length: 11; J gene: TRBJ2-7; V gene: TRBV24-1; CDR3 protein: CATSDGYEQYF
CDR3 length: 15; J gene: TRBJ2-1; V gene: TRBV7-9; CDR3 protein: CASSLDGRLGDEQIF
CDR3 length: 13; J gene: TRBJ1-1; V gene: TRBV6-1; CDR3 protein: CASSVDRDTEAFF
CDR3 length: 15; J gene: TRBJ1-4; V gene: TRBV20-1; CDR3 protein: CSAPVYDRQGKKLFF
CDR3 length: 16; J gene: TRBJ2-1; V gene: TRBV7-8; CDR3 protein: CASSLGEGLARNEQFF
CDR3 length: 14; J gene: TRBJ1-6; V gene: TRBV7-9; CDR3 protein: CASSSGQGESPLHF
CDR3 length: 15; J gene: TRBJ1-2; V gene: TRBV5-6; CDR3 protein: CASSRSRRGDYGYTF
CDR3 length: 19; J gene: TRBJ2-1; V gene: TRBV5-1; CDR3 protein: CASSFLGLAGPSPYNEQFF